This TCR beta chain was captured by sequencing in a study of T cell repertoires in cytomegalovirus infection. In the study overall: Both CMV infection and a matching HLA type were indicated by public TCR beta signatures.

Germline CDR1 is SEHNR and CDR2 is FQNEAQ (reference sequence). The V and J ends lost 5 bases and 2 bases, in that order; junction bases with no gene match: 8. The CDR3 has 15 residues. The table lists this clonotype with many counts. The antigen is not known. Via MiXCR, TCRdb re-called the reads, giving one row per CDR3 protein. The sample lists about 890,000 distinct CDR3 sequences, around 30% occurring once. Study results and limitations: CMV-specific HLA-C-restricted TCR beta clonotypes dominated the ex vivo response. Frequencies of public TCR beta families were cumulated, and this identified carriers of CMV plus the relevant HLA.

The receptor comes from a human donor in good health (CMV status not recorded). Some clones in this sample may be carry-over from other donors' samples. The chain has TRBV7-9 and TRBJ1-2; 7 nucleotides align to TRBD1. Sequencing was performed on cultured CD8+ T cells from PBMCs, taken from culture after CMV antigen stimulation. This chain's CDR3 is CASSHADRENYGYTF. The CDR3 nucleotides read TGTGCCAGCAGCCACGCCGACAGGGAGAACTATGGCTACACCTTC.